These 27 T cell receptor beta chains share one sample of origin, sequenced in a study of blood T cell repertoires in COVID-19. Profiled with immunoSEQ multiplex PCR; TCRdb holds only in-frame clones, not every one. The table includes about 310,000 clones, 80% to 90% detected once. The specimen was PBMCs or T cells enriched from blood (not recorded which). The receptors here all came from a man aged 30-40 years who had recovered from COVID-19.

V is TRBV2 and J is TRBJ2-4; D gene ambiguous. Trimming stripped 6 bases from V and 6 bases from J, with 15 bases between. From germline, CDR1 is SNHLY and CDR2 FYNNEI. The CDR3 is 14 amino acids. The CDR3 bases are TGTGCCAGCAGCGAACGGGTTGGCAGAAACATTCAGTACTTC. It encodes CASSERVGRNIQYF. The full variable domain, its missing parts supplied by reference TRBV2 and TRBJ2-4, is EPEVTQTPSHQVTQMGQEVILRCVPISNHLYFYWYRQILGQKVEFLVSFYNNEISEKSEIFDDQFSVERPDGSNFTLKIRSTKLEDSAMYFCASSERVGRNIQYFGAGTRLSVL.

The V gene is TRBV25-1, the J gene TRBJ1-5; TRBD1 is a possible D gene (6 bases). The V end was cut by 7 bases, the J end by 4 bases, with 20 bases between. CDR1 and CDR2 (germline): MGHDK, SYGVNS. The CDR3 length is 16 residues. The CDR3 is CASTDGRGGANQPQHF. For the CDR3, the DNA is TGTGCCAGCACTGATGGAAGGGGGGGCGCGAATCAGCCCCAGCATTTT.

This clone occurred once. The CDR3 DNA follows: TGTGCCAGTACAGAGAACTATGGCTACACCTTC. Encoded protein: CASTENYGYTF. The chain links TRBV7-9 to TRBJ1-2, with D unresolved. There are 11 residues in the CDR3. Germline V gene lookup returns CDR1 SEHNR and CDR2 FQNEAQ (reference sequence). With 9 bases removed from V and 2 bases from J, the gap between germline ends came to 7 bases.

The V and J genes are TRBV30 and TRBJ1-1, with D perhaps TRBD1 (6 bases). This CDR3 has 14 amino acids. Germline CDR1 reads GTSNPN; CDR2 reads SVGIG (reference sequence). V lost 8 bases to trimming and J lost 0 bases, with 16 bases between them. CDR3 in amino acids: CARRGGRMNTEAFF. The CDR3 nucleotides read TGTGCCCGAAGGGGGGGGAGAATGAACACTGAAGCTTTCTTT.

V gene TRBV4-3 combines with J gene TRBJ2-7, with D possibly TRBD1 on 7 matching bases. This CDR3 is 17 amino acids long. CDR1 LGHNA and CDR2 YSLEER come from the germline V gene. Trimming shortened V by 1 base and J by 0 bases, and 16 bases separated the two germline ends. The CDR3, as DNA: TGCGCCAGCAGCCAAGTTCAGGGGGGTGTTGACTCCTACGAGCAGTACTTC. Residues: CASSQVQGGVDSYEQYF.

Only a few counts were recorded for this clone. The chain combines TRBV6-5 with TRBJ2-7; TRBD2 matches 7 bases. In germline, CDR1 is MNHEY, CDR2 SVGAGI. The CDR3 consists of 13 residues. V dropped 4 bases and J dropped 1; count of bases not matched to a gene: 1. CDR3 sequence (DNA): TGTGCCAGCAGTTTGGGAGGGTCCTACGAGCAGTACTTC. Translating gives CASSLGGSYEQYF.

The chain employs TRBV19 and TRBJ1-2; no definite D call. Deletions cut 7 bases from V and 10 bases from J, with 13 bases between. This CDR3 is 11 amino acids long. CDR1 is LNHDA and CDR2 is SQIVND in the germline V gene (reference sequence). The CDR3 spells CASKWNEDYTF. CDR3 nucleotides: TGTGCCAGTAAATGGAACGAGGACTACACCTTC.

The V call is TRBV4-1, the J call TRBJ1-6, with D uncertain. The CDR3 is 15 residues long. Deletions cut 0 bases from V and 10 bases from J, with 13 bases between. Looked up from germline, CDR1 is MGHRA and CDR2 is YSYEKL. The CDR3: CASSQEPQNLSPLHF. DNA for the CDR3: TGCGCCAGCAGCCAAGAGCCGCAAAACTTATCACCCCTCCACTTT.

The chain carries TRBV3-1 (or the pseudogene TRBV3-2) and TRBJ2-3; D gene uncertain. The CDR3 runs to 15 residues. Between the trimmed V and J ends, which lost 1 base and 4 bases, there was a span of 12 bases. The germline gives CDR1 LGHDT, CDR2 YNNKEL (reference sequence). The CDR3 loop is CASSQAREASDTQYF. As DNA, the CDR3 is TGTGCCAGCAGCCAAGCTCGAGAGGCGTCAGATACGCAGTATTTT.

The chain couples TRBV4-1 to TRBJ1-6, with 7 bases that match TRBD1. Germline V gene lookup returns CDR1 MGHRA and CDR2 YSYEKL. The length of the CDR3 is 15 residues. V trimming: 3 bases; J trimming: 8 bases; junction bases outside the gene matches: 7. For the CDR3, the DNA is TGCGCCAGCAGCCAGGTACAGGGGAGTTATTCACCCCTCCACTTT. It is translated as CASSQVQGSYSPLHF.

This sequence joins TRBV7-8 and TRBJ1-1; 7 positions match TRBD1. Losses at the gene ends were 5 bases for V and 5 bases for J; bases not matched to a gene: 8. The CDR3 extends over 14 amino acids. CDR1 and CDR2 (germline): SGHVS, FQNEAQ. Here the CDR3 reads CASSRDREGTEAFF. The CDR3 DNA follows: TGTGCCAGCAGCCGAGACAGGGAAGGGACTGAAGCTTTCTTT.

The genes are TRBV5-1 and TRBJ2-5, with 7 positions matching TRBD1. CDR3 length: 15 amino acids. From germline, CDR1 is SGHRS and CDR2 YFSETQ. With V trimmed by 1 base and J by 2 bases, 5 bases remained unmatched. CDR3 DNA sequence: TGCGCCAGCAGCTTGTCCACGGGACAGCAAGAGACCCAGTACTTC. This gives the protein CASSLSTGQQETQYF.

This rearrangement joins TRBV7-3 to TRBJ2-7; weak D call: TRBD2 (6 bases). Per the germline V gene, CDR1 is SGHTA and CDR2 is FQGTGA. The CDR3 is made up of 15 amino acids. The V end was cut by 1 base, the J end by 7 bases, with 17 bases between. The CDR3 DNA follows: TGTGCCAGCAGCTTAAAGGAGGGCCCCCGGAGAGAGCAGTACTTC. As protein: CASSLKEGPRREQYF.

This clone was seen a single time. The chain uses TRBV2 and TRBJ1-5; D is possibly TRBD1 (5 bases). Trimming pared 6 bases from V and 3 bases from J, leaving 12 bases between. The germline V gene encodes CDR1 SNHLY and CDR2 FYNNEI. The CDR3 runs 14 residues. CDR3 in amino acids: CASRLGDFNQPQHF. CDR3 bases: TGTGCCAGCAGGCTAGGGGATTTCAATCAGCCCCAGCATTTT.

The chain has TRBV14 and TRBJ1-1, with D unclear. This CDR3 has 14 amino acids. V was pared by 4 bases and J by 0 bases, with 9 bases between. Germline V CDR1 and CDR2: SGHDN, FVKESK. Written as DNA, the CDR3 is TGTGCCAGCAGCCGGCAGATGTTGAACACTGAAGCTTTCTTT. Residues: CASSRQMLNTEAFF. Combining the CDR3 with reference TRBV14 and TRBJ1-1 gives the whole variable domain EAGVTQFPSHSVIEKGQTVTLRCDPISGHDNLYWYRRVMGKEIKFLLHFVKESKQDESGMPNNRFLAERTGGTYSTLKVQPAELEDSGVYFCASSRQMLNTEAFFGQGTRLTVV.

CDR3 nucleotides: TGCGCCAGCAGCTTGTCCGGGGTAATAGGCGAAAAACTGTTTTTT. Amino acids: CASSLSGVIGEKLFF. The rearrangement links TRBV5-1 to TRBJ1-4, with D unresolved. Trimming stripped 1 base from V and 8 bases from J, with 15 bases between. The germline V gene has CDR1 SGHRS and CDR2 YFSETQ. This CDR3 is 15 amino acids long.

Only one count was recorded for this clone. The rearrangement uses TRBV4-1 and TRBJ2-1; D not certain. This CDR3 is built from 16 residues. Trimming shortened V by 0 bases and J by 9 bases, and 18 bases separated the two germline ends. In germline, CDR1 is MGHRA, CDR2 YSYEKL. CDR3 DNA: TGCGCCAGCAGCCAAGATCCACTGCCGCCCCGGTGTGAGCAGTTCTTC. Amino acid sequence: CASSQDPLPPRCEQFF.

The chain joins TRBV18 to TRBJ1-4, with D hard to call. Trimming left V 3 bases short and J 3 bases short, with 11 bases between. Germline assignment: CDR1 KGHSH and CDR2 LQKENI. The CDR3 contains 15 residues. The CDR3 DNA reads TGTGCCAGCTCACCTCGTCGGGAAGCTAATGAAAAACTGTTTTTT. Translation gives CASSPRREANEKLFF.

The table lists this clone with a count of one. V gene TRBV2 combines with J gene TRBJ1-1; TRBD1 matches at 7 bases. The CDR3 loop spans 15 amino acids. Germline V CDR1 and CDR2: SNHLY, FYNNEI. Trimming took 7 bases from V and 0 from J; bases not matched to a gene: 8. CDR3 sequence: CASMGRGLVNTEAFF. Written as DNA, the CDR3 is TGTGCCAGCATGGGCAGGGGGTTAGTGAACACTGAAGCTTTCTTT.

V gene TRBV7-8 combines with J gene TRBJ2-5; 9 bases fit TRBD2. CDR1 is SGHVS, CDR2 FQNEAQ, per germline. With V trimmed by 0 bases and J by 4 bases, 6 bases remained unmatched. The CDR3 has 16 residues. The CDR3 region has the DNA TGTGCCAGCAGCTTAGCTGGTAGCGGGGGCGGAGAGACCCAGTACTTC. It is translated as CASSLAGSGGGETQYF.

There are a few counts of this clone. The chain couples TRBV30 to TRBJ1-2; 7 nucleotides agree with TRBD1. CDR1 is GTSNPN and CDR2 is SVGIG in the germline V gene (reference sequence). After removal of 0 bases from V and 4 bases from J, the junction contained 8 bases not matched to a gene. This CDR3 comprises 15 residues. This CDR3 is CAWSVVEGAVYGYTF. CDR3 nucleotides: TGTGCCTGGAGTGTAGTAGAGGGGGCTGTCTATGGCTACACCTTC.

This chain links TRBV7-3 with TRBJ2-2, with D unresolved. Germline V gives CDR1 SGHTA, CDR2 FQGTGA. The CDR3 runs to 12 residues. V was trimmed by 3 bases and J by 6 bases, leaving 5 bases between them. The CDR3: CASSFGAGELFF. The CDR3 nucleotides read TGTGCCAGCAGCTTCGGTGCCGGGGAGCTGTTTTTT.

The chain has TRBV6-1 and TRBJ1-1, with TRBD1 as a possible D gene (5 bases). CDR3 length equals 14 residues. CDR1 is MNHNS and CDR2 is SASEGT in the germline V gene. V dropped 2 bases and J dropped 3 bases, with 10 bases sitting between them. CDR3 protein: CASSELGRDTEAFF. CDR3 bases: TGTGCCAGCAGTGAATTGGGCAGGGACACTGAAGCTTTCTTT.

This rearrangement joins TRBV2 to TRBJ1-1, with D uncertain. The V end was cut by 8 bases, the J end by 1 base, with 14 bases between. Germline CDR1 and CDR2: SNHLY and FYNNEI. The CDR3 has 14 residues. The CDR3 sequence is CASSREEGNTEAFF. The CDR3 nucleotides are TGTGCCAGCTCTAGGGAAGAGGGGAACACTGAAGCTTTCTTT.

This clone was found once. This sequence joins TRBV5-4 and TRBJ1-2, with 7 nucleotides matching TRBD1. The junction had 11 bases not matched to a gene; V was cut back by 0 bases and J by 6 bases. This CDR3 is 16 amino acids long. The germline V gene has CDR1 SGHNT and CDR2 YYREEE (reference sequence). The CDR3 is CASSLVQGTGLDGYTF. The CDR3 coding sequence is TGTGCCAGCAGCTTGGTACAGGGGACGGGTCTGGATGGCTACACCTTC.

The chain links TRBV5-1 to TRBJ1-1; no clear D gene. Germline-derived CDR1 and CDR2 are SGHRS and YFSETQ. The CDR3 extends over 14 amino acids. Trimming stripped 0 bases from V and 1 base from J, with 7 bases between. The chain's CDR3 is CASSLAQWNTEAFF. CDR3 nucleotide sequence: TGCGCCAGCAGCTTGGCCCAGTGGAACACTGAAGCTTTCTTT.

The V call is TRBV25-1, the J call TRBJ2-2, with D maybe TRBD2 (6 bases). Deletions cut 8 bases from V and 0 bases from J, with 7 bases between. Germline V gene lookup returns CDR1 MGHDK and CDR2 SYGVNS. CDR3 length: 13 amino acids. The CDR3 DNA follows: TGTGCCAGCCGGGACTCGAACACCGGGGAGCTGTTTTTT. As protein: CASRDSNTGELFF. Together with reference TRBV25-1 and TRBJ2-2, the CDR3 gives the full variable domain: EADIYQTPRYLVIGTGKKITLECSQTMGHDKMYWYQQDPGMELHLIHYSYGVNSTEKGDLSSESTVSRIRTEHFPLTLESARPSHTSQYLCASRDSNTGELFFGEGSRLTVL.